This record concerns one T cell receptor (beta chain) sequence. What it binds is not known. Individual cDNA molecules had unique molecular identifiers attached to them by the library. Authors' analysis steps: Between about 23,224 and 700,000 TCRs appeared in each sample, and the median stood at around 92,000. In TCRdb, the 5' RACE reads were re-called with MiXCR into one record per CDR3 protein. Clone size and V and J calls follow TCRdb, not the original study. The data contain about 140,000 distinct CDR3 sequences, roughly 4.1% of them seen just once; the ten biggest clones take up 1.2% to 1.5%. The data derive from a study of human T cells and chemical hapten exposure. As for the study in general: Largely, small differences in pooled library volume made per-sample TCR yields vary.

CDR3 length equals 13 residues. CDR1 and CDR2 (germline): MNHNS, SASEGT. V was pared by 6 bases and J by 7 bases, with 7 bases of the junction left unmatched. General observations from the study: Sensitization with DPC brought no change to TCRs above 1 in 1000 in frequency.

The starting material, unfractionated whole blood, was used for total RNA extraction. This clonotype was sampled from a female donor in good health. The chain carries TRBV6-1 and TRBJ1-2, with 8 bases lining up with TRBD1. The CDR3 DNA reads as TGTGCCAGCAGCCAGACAGGGGAGGTTGGCTACACCTTC. It translates to CASSQTGEVGYTF.